What follows are 8 T cell receptor beta chains derived from one specimen sequenced in a study of kidney transplant recipient with SARS-CoV-2 infection. A single record per CDR3 protein comes from TCRdb applying MiXCR to the reads. The table lists 200,000 to 300,000 distinct CDR3 sequences, about 28% of them singletons. The sequences come from a blood sample, collected at baseline and on roughly day 120 from a kidney transplant recipient. These receptors came from a male patient aged 30 to 39 who had COVID-19 and was a kidney transplant recipient. The T cells may come from the graft donor.

Worth noting for this clonotype: This clone may be a read error of a much larger clone one base away. The rearrangement links TRBV6-2 or TRBV6-3 to TRBJ1-3, with D unresolved. The V gene's germline CDR1 is MNHEY and CDR2 SVGEGT. The length of the CDR3 is 15 residues. The chain's CDR3 is CASSYRIDSGNTMYF. For the CDR3, the DNA is TGTGCCAGCAGTTACAGGATTGACTCTGGAAACACCATGTATTTT.

This clonotype was detected many times. The DNA is left out, because the CDR3 cannot be placed on it with certainty; the CDR3 is given as TCRdb lists it. The gene calls are TRBV7-5 and TRBJ1-2. TRBV7-5 is described as a pseudogene. The CDR3 region is 19 residues in length, termini included. The CDR3 loop reads CISVPEQRREVGKTYGYTF.

This clonotype was recorded many times. The chain combines TRBV11-1 with TRBJ1-2, with D possibly matching TRBD1 (5 bases). The CDR3 runs to 17 residues. Germline values: CDR1 SGHAT, CDR2 FQDESV (reference sequence). The V gene lost 5 bases and the J gene lost 4 bases, with 23 bases spanning the gap. The CDR3 sequence: CASSTGTKAGKTYGYTF. As DNA, the CDR3 is TGTGCCAGCAGCACGGGGACTAAGGCTGGAAAGACCTATGGCTACACCTTC.

This clonotype was seen many times. The rearrangement uses TRBV3-1 and TRBJ2-5; unclear D gene. The germline gives CDR1 LGHDT, CDR2 YNNKEL (reference sequence). This CDR3 spans 17 amino acids. V dropped 4 bases and J dropped 5 bases, with 23 bases sitting between them. The CDR3, as DNA: TGTGCCAGCAGCCGTACTTATCCCATTTCTTTCTCTGAGACCCAGTACTTC. Amino acids: CASSRTYPISFSETQYF.

In regard to this clonotype: A much larger clonotype is one base distant, so this may be a read error. This chain joins TRBV5-5 and TRBJ2-7, with D unclear. The end of the DNA fits TRBJ1-2 better, so the J call may be wrong. Germline V gives CDR1 SGHKS, CDR2 YYEKEE (reference sequence). The CDR3 covers 14 residues. CDR3: CASSLGPASYGYTF. The CDR3 nucleotides read TGTGCCAGCAGCTTGGGGCCGGCTAGCTATGGCTACACCTTC.

This clonotype was observed many times. The chain is built from TRBV3-1 and TRBJ1-1; no definite D call. The CDR3 loop spans 14 amino acids. V was clipped by 7 bases and J by 2 bases, with 14 bases between them. The germline V gene has CDR1 LGHDT and CDR2 YNNKEL (reference sequence). The CDR3, as DNA: TGTGCCAGCAAGGGTTTAGGGCTAAACACTGAAGCTTTCTTT. Amino acid sequence: CASKGLGLNTEAFF. Supplemented by reference TRBV3-1 and TRBJ1-1, the full variable domain reads DTAVSQTPKYLVTQMGNDKSIKCEQNLGHDTMYWYKQDSKKFLKIMFSYNNKELIINETVPNRFSPKSPDKAHLNLHINSLELGDSAVYFCASKGLGLNTEAFFGQGTRLTVV.

The chain recombines TRBV10-3 with TRBJ2-3; D is perhaps TRBD2 (5 bases). TRBJ2-5 explains the end of the DNA better; the J call may be wrong. CDR3 length equals 14 residues. Germline assignment: CDR1 ENHRY and CDR2 SYGVKD. Written as DNA, the CDR3 is TGTGCCATCAGTGAGTCGCGGGCCCGAGAGACCCAGTACTTC. It translates to CAISESRARETQYF.

The chain links TRBV5-6 to TRBJ2-1; the D gene could be TRBD1 or TRBD2 (5 bases each). Trimming took 4 bases from V and 8 from J, leaving 13 bases between them. Germline CDR1 and CDR2: SGHDT and YYEEEE. There are 13 residues in the CDR3. The DNA of the CDR3 is TGTGCCAGCAGCATGGGACCTGCGGATGAGCAGTTCTTC. Its translation: CASSMGPADEQFF. Full variable domain (rest looked up from reference TRBV5-6 and TRBJ2-1): DAGVTQSPTHLIKTRGQQVTLRCSPKSGHDTVSWYQQALGQGPQFIFQYYEEEERQRGNFPDRFSGHQFPNYSSELNVNALLLGDSALYLCASSMGPADEQFFGPGTRLTVL.